This T cell receptor beta chain was retrieved from a study of T cells in Graves' hyperthyroidism and ophthalmopathy. This CDR3 has 15 residues. V was pared by 6 bases and J by 1 base, with 15 bases between. Germline V lookup: CDR1 LGHNT, CDR2 FRNRAP. Researchers amplified the TCR beta CDR3 regions from RNA transcripts. The study used the HTBI primer set for a first-round RT-PCR of the TCR CDR3. Each CDR3 protein gets one entry after TCRdb re-called the multiplex PCR reads with MiXCR. Of about 370,000 distinct CDR3 sequences in the sample, roughly 15% were seen once. Findings and caveats of the study: In blood, most of the thyroid clonotypes expanded above 0.001 were also present.

On this clonotype: The antigen is undetermined.

This receptor was identified in a woman aged 60-75 years with Graves' ophthalmopathy. V gene TRBV12-5 combines with J gene TRBJ1-1; weak D call: TRBD1 (6 bases). Sequencing used blood. The CDR3 coding sequence is TGTGCTAGTGGCCGGCGGGGGCCCCCGAACACTGAAGCTTTCTTT. Amino acid sequence: CASGRRGPPNTEAFF.